A single sample is the source of the 8 T cell receptor beta chains below, sequenced in a study of early T cells in non-severe SARS-CoV-2 infection. A single record per CDR3 protein comes from TCRdb applying MiXCR to the 5' RACE reads. There are around 50,000 distinct CDR3 sequences in the sample; 7% to 8% occur only once, and around 6.1% lies in the top ten. The sequenced sample consisted of whole blood. The receptors derive from an adult who was a healthcare worker with PCR-confirmed SARS-CoV-2 infection or an uninfected control (not recorded which).

This clonotype was observed many times. The rearrangement uses TRBV29-1 and TRBJ2-2; possible D gene TRBD1, 5 bases. Germline V CDR1 and CDR2: SQVTM, ANQGSEA. The V end lost 3 bases, the J end lost 5 bases, and 10 bases lay between the germline ends. The CDR3 has 13 amino acids. The chain's CDR3 is CSVERSGTGELFF. The CDR3 bases are TGCAGCGTTGAGAGGTCAGGGACCGGGGAGCTGTTTTTT.

This chain uses TRBV7-9 with TRBJ2-7, with D possibly TRBD2 on 5 matching bases. The CDR3 extends over 14 amino acids. V was shortened by 11 bases and J by 7 bases, with 24 bases between the two germline ends. Germline V CDR1 and CDR2: SEHNR, FQNEAQ (reference sequence). CDR3: CALGGSNPVEEQYF. The CDR3 DNA is TGTGCCCTCGGTGGGAGTAACCCTGTCGAGGAGCAGTACTTC.

This clonotype was seen more than once but under ten times. V usage is TRBV29-1 and J usage is TRBJ2-6; D unclear. The CDR3 is made up of 14 amino acids. V shed 4 bases and J shed 0 bases, with 7 bases lying between them. From germline, CDR1 is SQVTM and CDR2 ANQGSEA. The CDR3 loop reads CSVAQISGANVLTF. Written as DNA, the CDR3 is TGCAGCGTTGCACAGATCTCTGGGGCCAACGTCCTGACTTTC.

In its sample, this clonotype was seen many times. The chain is built from TRBV30 and TRBJ2-7, with D maybe TRBD1 (5 bases). Germline-derived CDR1 and CDR2 are GTSNPN and SVGIG (reference sequence). V lost 3 bases and J 0 bases, leaving 9 bases between the germline ends. This CDR3 has 13 residues. The CDR3 DNA reads TGTGCCTGGAGCGAAGACAGCTCCTACGAGCAGTACTTC. It yields the protein CAWSEDSSYEQYF.

This clonotype has a handful of counts. The genes are TRBV27 and TRBJ2-1; 7 bases are shared with TRBD2. V dropped 6 bases and J dropped 2; count of bases not matched to a gene: 4. This CDR3 has 14 amino acids. Germline V gene data show CDR1 as MNHEY and CDR2 as SMNVEV (reference sequence). The CDR3 nucleotides read TGTGCCAGCAGCAGCGGGGTGACCTACAATGAGCAGTTCTTC. It is translated as CASSSGVTYNEQFF.

This clonotype showed up many times. The rearrangement links TRBV5-1 to TRBJ1-1, with 8 bases lining up with TRBD1. Germline-derived CDR1 and CDR2 are SGHRS and YFSETQ. The V segment lost 4 bases and the J segment 1 base; nucleotides outside the gene matches: 6. The CDR3 runs 15 residues. CDR3 in DNA: TGCGCCAGCAGCCCCCCCGGGACAGGGAACACTGAAGCTTTCTTT. This translates into CASSPPGTGNTEAFF.

This clonotype was observed at least ten times. The genes are TRBV11-2 and TRBJ2-2; TRBD2 aligns across 10 bases. Germline V gives CDR1 SGHAT, CDR2 FQNNGV. Unmatched junction bases numbered 6, after V lost 5 bases and J lost 0 bases. The CDR3 is made up of 17 amino acids. CDR3 sequence reads: CASSVTSGDANTGELFF. The DNA of the CDR3 is TGTGCCAGCAGCGTCACTAGCGGGGACGCGAACACCGGGGAGCTGTTTTTT.

V usage is TRBV6-2 or TRBV6-3 and J usage is TRBJ2-7; 10 nucleotides agree with TRBD2. Germline V gives CDR1 MNHEY, CDR2 SVGEGT. With 0 bases clipped from V and 0 bases from J, the junction kept 8 bases outside the gene matches. This CDR3 spans 18 amino acids. CDR3: CASSYSSSGGLSSYEQYF. CDR3 coding DNA: TGTGCCAGCAGTTACTCTTCTAGCGGGGGCCTAAGCTCCTACGAGCAGTACTTC.